This T cell receptor beta chain is from a study of human T cells and chemical hapten exposure. The time point here: patch test 2, 6 weeks after DPC sensitization. Noted treatment: therapeutic diphenylcyclopropenone sensitization with weekly scalp DPC. One entry per CDR3 protein results from TCRdb running MiXCR on the RACE reads. The table records hundreds of thousands of distinct CDR3 sequences, around 6% of them present only once. The starting material was whole blood, obtained in connection with sensitization to the hapten diphenylcyclopropenone (DPC). The source of this sequence is a woman aged 18 to 35 with alopecia areata. Some clones in this sample may be carry-over from other donors' samples.

The CDR3 sequence: CASRGSNSPLHF. CDR3 coding DNA: TGTGCCAGCAGGGGATCTAACTCACCCCTCCACTTT. V is TRBV6-1 and J is TRBJ1-6; D call uncertain. CDR3 length: 12 residues. V shed 6 bases and J shed 10 bases, with 10 bases lying between them. The germline V gene has CDR1 MNHNS and CDR2 SASEGT.